Shown below are 24 T cell receptor beta chains from a single sample sequenced in a study of post-analysis software for immune sequencing data. Libraries were made from TCR beta cDNA, and they carried unique molecular identifiers. TCRdb redid the calling of the PCR reads with MiXCR, one entry per CDR3 protein. Here the sample spans under 900,000 distinct CDR3 sequences, approximately 50% being singletons. No antigens are known for them. General study findings and limits: Patients had higher frequencies than controls of roughly five TRBV segments, including TRBV5-6, TRBV5-1 and TRBV20-1.

Specimen: blood. These receptors originate from a girl aged 5-17 years with multiple sclerosis.

The J gene is TRBJ2-5, the V gene TRBV20-1; 9 nucleotides align to TRBD1. CDR3 size: 12 residues. CDR1 is DFQATT and CDR2 is SNEGSKA in the germline V gene (reference sequence). CDR3 coding DNA: TGCAGCGCACAGGGGGCCGTTGAGACCCAGTACTTC. Protein: CSAQGAVETQYF.

The chain is built from TRBV7-6 and TRBJ2-1; TRBD2 matches 13 bases. The germline V gene has CDR1 SGHVS and CDR2 FNYEAQ. The junction had 10 bases not matched to a gene; V was cut back by 5 bases and J by 9 bases. This CDR3 has 16 residues. The DNA for the CDR3 is TGTGCCAGCAGCCCCATACTAGCGGGAGGGCTCAGTGAGCAGTTCTTC. Protein sequence: CASSPILAGGLSEQFF. The entire variable domain, with the rest obtained from reference TRBV7-6 and TRBJ2-1, is as follows: GAGVSQSPRYKVTKRGQDVALRCDPISGHVSLYWYRQALGQGPEFLTYFNYEAQQDKSGLPNDRFSAERPEGSISTLTIQRTEQRDSAMYRCASSPILAGGLSEQFFGPGTRLTVL.

The chain has TRBV5-1 and TRBJ2-5; TRBD2 aligns across 13 bases. Germline V gene data show CDR1 as SGHRS and CDR2 as YFSETQ. V lost 4 bases and J lost 5; bases outside the gene matches: 8. CDR3 length: 16 amino acids. The CDR3 protein is CASSVGLAGTGETQYF. CDR3 in DNA: TGCGCCAGCAGCGTGGGACTAGCGGGAACTGGGGAGACCCAGTACTTC.

Only a few counts were recorded for this clonotype. J is TRBJ1-5 and V is TRBV5-1, with 8 bases matching TRBD1. The V gene end was trimmed by 4 bases and the J gene end by 3 bases; junction bases not matched to a gene: 6. Germline CDR1 is SGHRS and CDR2 is YFSETQ. The CDR3 totals 15 residues. The CDR3 region has the DNA TGCGCCAGCAGCCCCGGGACAGGCGACAATCAGCCCCAGCATTTT. Protein sequence: CASSPGTGDNQPQHF.

This clonotype appeared a few times. V gene TRBV24-1 combines with J gene TRBJ1-6; no clear D. CDR1 KGHDR and CDR2 SFDVKD come from the germline V gene. The CDR3 spans 19 residues. V lost 3 bases and J lost 4, with 21 bases in between. The CDR3 protein is CATSDPLESRGSYNSPLHF. The CDR3 nucleotides are TGTGCCACCAGTGATCCCCTAGAGAGTCGCGGCTCATATAATTCACCCCTCCACTTT.

This clonotype was seen a few times. The chain has TRBV2 and TRBJ2-4; 7 nucleotides line up with TRBD1. The J call may be in error: the DNA end matches TRBJ2-7 better. CDR3 length equals 11 residues. Per the germline V gene, CDR1 is SNHLY and CDR2 is FYNNEI. CDR3 DNA sequence: TGTGCCAGCTGGGACAGCTACGAGCAGTACTTC. Amino acid sequence: CASWDSYEQYF.

The rearrangement uses TRBV29-1 and TRBJ2-7; D is possibly TRBD1 or TRBD2 (5 bases each). The CDR3 consists of 14 residues. In germline, CDR1 is SQVTM, CDR2 ANQGSEA. The V gene lost 6 bases and the J gene lost 2 bases, with 17 bases spanning the gap. The chain's CDR3 is CSVSTEGRPYEQYF. The CDR3 DNA reads TGCAGCGTATCGACTGAGGGGAGACCCTACGAGCAGTACTTC.

This clonotype has just a few counts. This chain connects TRBV20-1 to TRBJ2-5; D might be TRBD1 (6 bases). V dropped 6 bases and J dropped 2 bases, with 10 bases sitting between them. CDR1 is DFQATT, CDR2 SNEGSKA, per germline (reference sequence). The length of the CDR3 is 12 residues. The CDR3 is CSAGQLQETQYF. The CDR3 nucleotides read TGCAGTGCCGGACAGTTACAAGAGACCCAGTACTTC.

The chain recombines TRBV20-1 with TRBJ2-7; maybe TRBD1 (6 bases). The CDR3 contains 16 residues. V lost 1 base and J lost 0, with 16 bases in between. Germline V lookup: CDR1 DFQATT, CDR2 SNEGSKA (reference sequence). The CDR3 DNA reads TGCAGTGCTAGAGTTTACAGGGCTGAACGCTCCTACGAGCAGTACTTC. Translated, it gives CSARVYRAERSYEQYF.

This chain links TRBV6-6 with TRBJ1-5; tentative D call: TRBD1 (5 bases). Germline lookup yields CDR1 MNHNY and CDR2 SVGAGI (reference sequence). The V end lost 7 bases, the J end lost 6 bases, and 16 bases lay between the germline ends. There are 14 residues in the CDR3. The CDR3 loop reads CASIRDLGAQPQHF. The DNA for the CDR3 is TGTGCCAGCATCCGGGACCTCGGCGCTCAGCCCCAGCATTTT.

The chain recombines TRBV10-3 with TRBJ2-1; TRBD2 matches at 9 bases. The V gene end was trimmed by 6 bases and the J gene end by 6 bases; junction bases not matched to a gene: 9. Germline loops: CDR1 ENHRY, CDR2 SYGVKD. This CDR3 has 15 residues. The CDR3 sequence: CAIRPGLASSNEQFF. Here the CDR3 DNA reads TGTGCCATCAGGCCGGGACTAGCTTCGTCCAATGAGCAGTTCTTC.

V gene TRBV7-2 combines with J gene TRBJ1-2; D is uncertain. Germline CDR1 SGHTA, CDR2 FQGNSA. Trimming cost V 4 bases and J 8 bases, with 17 bases left between them. The CDR3 length is 14 residues. CDR3 bases: TGTGCCAGCAGCTCTTTTGGGTCCACGGGCGGCTACACCTTC. Translated: CASSSFGSTGGYTF.

The chain carries TRBV10-3 and TRBJ2-1, with 11 bases that match TRBD2. Germline assignment: CDR1 ENHRY and CDR2 SYGVKD. This CDR3 comprises 15 residues. With V trimmed by 6 bases and J by 2 bases, 3 bases remained unmatched. Here the CDR3 reads CAISQTSGAYNEQFF. The CDR3 DNA is TGTGCCATCAGCCAGACTAGCGGGGCCTACAATGAGCAGTTCTTC.

This chain links TRBV7-3 with TRBJ2-7; D is perhaps TRBD1 or TRBD2 (6 bases each). V was cut by 1 base and J by 3 bases, with 22 bases left in between. From germline, CDR1 is SGHTA and CDR2 FQGTGA. The CDR3 length is 18 residues. CDR3 nucleotides: TGTGCCAGCAGCTTAAGGGGGGCTACCACGAGAGCATACTACGAGCAGTACTTC. As protein: CASSLRGATTRAYYEQYF.

The chain uses TRBV29-1 and TRBJ2-3; TRBD1 aligns across 10 bases. The J segment lost 6 bases and the V segment lost 3 bases, leaving 9 bases of the junction unmatched. Germline assignment: CDR1 SQVTM and CDR2 ANQGSEA. The CDR3 covers 15 residues. CDR3 in amino acids: CSVDGRQGASDTQYF. The CDR3 nucleotides read TGCAGCGTTGATGGCCGACAGGGGGCGTCGGATACGCAGTATTTT.

The sample holds one count of this clonotype. V gene TRBV12-3 or TRBV12-4 combines with J gene TRBJ2-3, with 8 bases matching TRBD1. Trimming cost V 5 bases and J 3 bases; bases outside gene matches: 16. The CDR3 contains 18 residues. This CDR3 reads CASSMTRSGTGLTDTQYF. CDR3 bases: TGTGCCAGCAGTATGACCCGATCCGGGACAGGACTTACAGATACGCAGTATTTT.

CDR3 DNA sequence: TGCAGCGTCAAAAAGGAGGTAAAACTGTTTTTT. It codes for CSVKKEVKLFF. The V and J genes are TRBV29-1 and TRBJ1-4; D gene ambiguous. CDR1 SQVTM and CDR2 ANQGSEA come from the germline V gene. Trimming pared 6 bases from V and 10 bases from J, leaving 12 bases between. The CDR3 runs to 11 residues. Filled out from reference TRBV29-1 and TRBJ1-4, the complete variable domain reads SAVISQKPSRDICQRGTSLTIQCQVDSQVTMMFWYRQQPGQSLTLIATANQGSEATYESGFVIDKFPISRPNLTFSTLTVSNMSPEDSSIYLCSVKKEVKLFFGSGTQLSVL.

The chain joins TRBV29-1 to TRBJ2-1; D gene uncertain. This CDR3 is 15 amino acids long. Trimming left V 2 bases short and J 1 base short, with 12 bases between. In germline, CDR1 is SQVTM, CDR2 ANQGSEA. The CDR3 coding sequence is TGCAGCGTTGAATTAACAGAGACTTCCTACAATGAGCAGTTCTTC. Protein: CSVELTETSYNEQFF.

This clonotype was seen a handful of times. The chain links TRBV10-3 to TRBJ2-5, with D perhaps TRBD1 (5 bases). Germline loops: CDR1 ENHRY, CDR2 SYGVKD. V lost 4 bases and J 0 bases, leaving 9 bases between the germline ends. There are 14 residues in the CDR3. The CDR3 coding sequence is TGTGCCATCAGTGGGACACAATACCAAGAGACCCAGTACTTC. This gives the protein CAISGTQYQETQYF.

The chain is built from TRBV2 and TRBJ2-4; D might be TRBD2 (6 bases). In germline, CDR1 is SNHLY, CDR2 FYNNEI. The CDR3 is 13 amino acids. Trimming pared 7 bases from V and 14 bases from J, leaving 21 bases between. For the CDR3, the DNA is TGTGCCAGCACCCAGGGAGCCCTAGCGCAGGAGTACTTC. It yields the protein CASTQGALAQEYF.

The chain carries TRBV20-1 and TRBJ2-7; tentatively, D is TRBD1 (6 bases). The germline V gene encodes CDR1 DFQATT and CDR2 SNEGSKA (reference sequence). Between the trimmed V and J ends, which lost 4 bases and 2 bases, there was a span of 18 bases. CDR3 length equals 15 residues. The CDR3 spells CSATTGASFAYEQYF. The CDR3 region has the DNA TGCAGTGCTACGACAGGCGCCTCCTTTGCCTACGAGCAGTACTTC.

A few counts support this clonotype. The V call is TRBV6-5, the J call TRBJ2-7; possibly TRBD2 for D (6 bases). The germline CDR1 and CDR2 sequences are MNHEY and SVGAGI. This CDR3 comprises 15 residues. The germline V and J ends were trimmed by 3 bases and 0 bases, with 12 bases remaining between them. CDR3 in DNA: TGTGCCAGCAGTTATCAGGGACTCAGCTCCTACGAGCAGTACTTC. It yields the protein CASSYQGLSSYEQYF.

The gene calls are TRBV3-1 and TRBJ2-1; TRBD1 matches at 9 bases. The J segment lost 10 bases and the V segment lost 3 bases, leaving 13 bases of the junction unmatched. The V gene's germline CDR1 is LGHDT and CDR2 YNNKEL (reference sequence). The CDR3 totals 16 residues. The CDR3 spells CASSHLPSGTGWEQFF. As DNA, the CDR3 is TGTGCCAGCAGCCACCTACCCTCCGGGACAGGGTGGGAGCAGTTCTTC.

The chain recombines TRBV12-3 or TRBV12-4 with TRBJ1-5; D gene unclear. There are 14 residues in the CDR3. Trimming stripped 5 bases from V and 1 base from J, with 9 bases between. CDR3: CASSPAYSNQPQHF. The CDR3 DNA reads TGTGCCAGCAGTCCTGCCTACAGCAATCAGCCCCAGCATTTT.